The rows below give T cell receptor beta chains drawn from one sample of a study of cytomegalovirus exposure and HLA in healthy donors. TCRdb's copy holds only in-frame clones and misses some; the assay was immunoSEQ multiplex PCR. The sample yields 150,000 or so clones, about 85% seen once. Input material: PBMCs. The receptors stem from a man in his forties or fifties in good health and CMV-seropositive. CDR3s include the opening cysteine and the closing phenylalanine or tryptophan. The D gene is left open where the match is weak. Size is omitted from some rows. Given values are once, few, many or a class for expanded clones.

clone_size,v_call,d_call,j_call,cdr3_nt,cdr3_aa
NA,TRBV7-2,NA,TRBJ2-7,TGTGCCAGCAGCCCCCGACAGGACCTTTTCTACGAGCAGTACTTC,CASSPRQDLFYEQYF
NA,TRBV30,NA,TRBJ2-5,TGTGCCTGGAGTGTAGCCTCGGAGACCCAGTACTTC,CAWSVASETQYF
NA,TRBV27,NA,TRBJ2-5,TGTGCCAGCAGTTTGTGGCAGCAAGAGACCCAGTACTTC,CASSLWQQETQYF
few,TRBV6-1,TRBD2,TRBJ2-7,TGTGCCAGCAGTGGATGGAACCGACTAGCGGGGGGCGAGCAGTACTTC,CASSGWNRLAGGEQYF
NA,TRBV28,NA,TRBJ1-5,TGTGCCAGCAGCCTCGGCGGGACCAGCAATCAGCCCCAGCATTTT,CASSLGGTSNQPQHF
once,TRBV5-1,TRBD2,TRBJ2-2,TGCGCCAGCAGCTTGGGTCTAGCGGAAAACACCGGGGAGCTGTTTTTT,CASSLGLAENTGELFF
NA,TRBV4-1,NA,TRBJ2-5,TGCGCCAGCAGCCAAGATTTGGCTAGGGGGCAAGAGACCCAGTACTTC,CASSQDLARGQETQYF
NA,TRBV7-9,NA,TRBJ1-6,TGTGCCAGCAGCTTGAGACAGTCGAATTCACCCCTCCACTTT,CASSLRQSNSPLHF
NA,TRBV28,TRBD1,TRBJ2-7,TGTGCCAGCAGTTCTGGACAGGCGACCTACGAGCAGTACTTC,CASSSGQATYEQYF
few,TRBV30,NA,TRBJ1-1,TGTGCCTGGAGTGTACTGGTGAACACTGAAGCTTTCTTT,CAWSVLVNTEAFF
NA,TRBV15,NA,TRBJ1-5,TGTGCCACCAGCACCCTTTCTCGAGGGTCTGTTCAGCCCCAGCATTTT,CATSTLSRGSVQPQHF
NA,TRBV14,TRBD2,TRBJ2-7,TGTGCCAGCAGCCTCCTAGCGGGGAGCTCCTACGAGCAGTACTTC,CASSLLAGSSYEQYF
NA,TRBV5-1,TRBD2,TRBJ2-5,TGCGCCAGCAGCTTAGTAGCGGGGGGGCGAGAGGCCCAGTACTTC,CASSLVAGGREAQYF
NA,TRBV30,NA,TRBJ1-5,TGTGCCTGGAATCCGGGGGGACCTAGTCAGCCCCAGCATTTT,CAWNPGGPSQPQHF
NA,TRBV5-1,NA,TRBJ2-1,TGCGCCAGCAGCTTGGTCCTCAGCTCCTACAATGAGCAGTTCTTC,CASSLVLSSYNEQFF
NA,TRBV18,NA,TRBJ1-4,TGTGCCAGCTCACCATCTACGGGGGAAAAACTGTTTTTT,CASSPSTGEKLFF
NA,TRBV7-9,NA,TRBJ1-2,TGTGCCAGCAGCTTAGGACCGGACTTCTATGGCTACACCTTC,CASSLGPDFYGYTF
NA,TRBV7-3,NA,TRBJ2-1,TGTGCCAGCAGCTTAGAGATACGGGACAATGAGCAGTTCTTC,CASSLEIRDNEQFF
NA,TRBV29-1,NA,TRBJ2-1,TGCAGCGTCCTTGGGGGGGCAGCGGTCTACAATGAGCAGTTCTTC,CSVLGGAAVYNEQFF
NA,TRBV5-4,NA,TRBJ2-3,TGTGCCAGCAGCCCCCCCGACAGCCCCACAGATACGCAGTATTTT,CASSPPDSPTDTQYF
NA,TRBV30,NA,TRBJ1-4,TGTGCCTGGAGTCCCCGGACAGTTAATGAAAAACTGTTTTTT,CAWSPRTVNEKLFF
NA,TRBV27,TRBD2,TRBJ2-3,TGTGCCAGCAGTTCTACCGCCTGGCGGGGGATCTCAGATACGCAGTATTTT,CASSSTAWRGISDTQYF
few,TRBV7-6,NA,TRBJ1-2,TGTGCCAGCAGCTTACAGGAAAAAAATGGCTACACCTTC,CASSLQEKNGYTF
NA,TRBV19,NA,TRBJ1-2,TGTGCCATCGGGGGGACTCCCTATGGCTACACCTTC,CAIGGTPYGYTF
NA,TRBV27,TRBD1,TRBJ1-2,TGTGCCAGCGGGCCGACAGGGACCTATGGCTACACCTTC,CASGPTGTYGYTF